These T cell receptor beta chains were read from a single sample in a study of blood T cells in healthy people across ages. Each CDR3 protein is one row after TCRdb ran MiXCR on the 5' RACE reads. Seen here are some 640,000 distinct CDR3 sequences, around 45% observed once, and the top ten hold about a third. Sequencing was performed on blood. Receptor source: a woman aged 55 to 70 in good health. Each CDR3 is given with its conserved first and last residue. D genes are given only for firm matches. The size of a clone is reported for some rows only, either as once, few or many, or as a class for expanded clones.

clone size	V gene	D gene	J gene	CDR3 protein	CDR3 DNA
once	TRBV4-3	TRBD2	TRBJ2-2	CASSPTSGREVAAGELFF	TGCGCCAGCAGCCCGACTAGCGGGAGGGAGGTGGCAGCCGGGGAGCTGTTTTTT
-	TRBV20-1	-	TRBJ1-5	CSARGDNQPQHF	TGCAGTGCTAGAGGGGATAATCAGCCCCAGCATTTT
-	TRBV27	TRBD2	TRBJ2-3	CASSPGLAASDTQYF	TGTGCCAGCAGTCCGGGACTAGCGGCCAGCGATACGCAGTATTTT
-	TRBV7-9	-	TRBJ2-1	CVSSPGLYNEQFF	TGTGTCAGCAGCCCAGGACTGTACAATGAGCAGTTCTTC
-	TRBV10-3	-	TRBJ2-1	CAISESVVTGTNEQFF	TGTGCCATCAGTGAGTCTGTGGTGACTGGCACCAATGAGCAGTTCTTC
once	TRBV9	TRBD2	TRBJ2-5	CASSVASGLAGRQYF	TGTGCCAGCAGCGTTGCCTCGGGACTAGCGGGCCGACAGTACTTC
few	TRBV6-2/TRBV6-3	TRBD2	TRBJ2-7	CASGGFSGNHDEQYF	TGTGCCAGCGGGGGTTTCAGCGGGAACCATGACGAGCAGTACTTC
-	TRBV3-1	TRBD2	TRBJ2-2	CASTRLASNTGELFF	TGTGCCAGCACCAGACTAGCGAGCAACACCGGGGAGCTGTTTTTT
-	TRBV29-1	-	TRBJ2-1	CSVGGATGAVAVISNEQFF	TGCAGCGTCGGGGGGGCGACAGGGGCGGTAGCGGTTATCTCCAATGAGCAGTTCTTC
-	TRBV25-1	-	TRBJ2-5	CASSELGRDQYF	TGTGCCAGCAGTGAATTGGGACGAGACCAGTACTTC
-	TRBV5-1	TRBD1	TRBJ2-7	CASSLAATGGEQYF	TGCGCCAGCAGCTTGGCCGCGACAGGGGGCGAGCAGTACTTC
few	TRBV14	TRBD2	TRBJ2-3	CASSQGDYAFTDTQYF	TGTGCCAGCAGCCAAGGGGACTATGCCTTCACAGATACGCAGTATTTT
-	TRBV12-3/TRBV12-4	TRBD2	TRBJ2-7	CASRLAGRVYYEQYF	TGTGCCAGCCGACTAGCGGGACGTGTTTACTACGAGCAGTACTTC
-	TRBV20-1	TRBD2	TRBJ2-1	CSARDPTYLAGGASYNEQFF	TGCAGCGCTAGAGACCCGACCTACTTAGCGGGAGGTGCCTCCTACAATGAGCAGTTCTTC
few	TRBV9	TRBD2	TRBJ2-2	CASSVPGVWTSGIGTGELFF	TGTGCCAGCAGCGTGCCAGGGGTCTGGACTAGCGGGATCGGCACCGGGGAGCTGTTTTTT
-	TRBV29-1	TRBD2	TRBJ2-3	CSVETSGSRTLSTDTQYF	TGCAGCGTTGAGACTAGCGGGTCCCGTACTCTGAGCACAGATACGCAGTATTTT
-	TRBV24-1	-	TRBJ2-7	CATARDAYEQYF	TGTGCCACCGCCAGGGACGCCTACGAGCAGTACTTC
few	TRBV20-1	-	TRBJ2-1	CSAKGESSYNEQFF	TGCAGTGCTAAGGGGGAGAGCTCCTACAATGAGCAGTTCTTC
few	TRBV5-1	TRBD2	TRBJ2-1	CASSLAGTSGNRVKFF	TGCGCCAGCAGCTTGGCCGGGACTAGCGGGAATCGGGTGAAGTTCTTC
-	TRBV5-5	TRBD2	TRBJ2-3	CASSQGREELTDTQYF	TGTGCCAGCAGCCAAGGGAGGGAGGAGTTGACAGATACGCAGTATTTT
-	TRBV28	TRBD1	TRBJ1-3	CASSFPTGEAGNTIYF	TGTGCCAGCAGTTTTCCGACAGGGGAGGCTGGAAACACCATATATTTT
many	TRBV5-1	-	TRBJ1-4	CASSLAVGGHEKLFF	TGCGCCAGCAGCTTGGCCGTCGGGGGACATGAAAAACTGTTTTTT
-	TRBV12-3/TRBV12-4	-	TRBJ2-7	CASSRAGVHEQYF	TGTGCCAGCAGTCGGGCCGGGGTCCACGAGCAGTACTTC
-	TRBV15	-	TRBJ2-6	CATSRQNSGANVLTF	TGTGCCACCAGCAGGCAAAACTCTGGGGCCAACGTCCTGACTTTC
-	TRBV9	TRBD2	TRBJ2-5	CTSSVALAGEGEQYF	TGTACCAGCAGCGTAGCGCTAGCGGGAGAGGGGGAGCAGTACTTC
once	TRBV18	TRBD1	TRBJ2-5	CASSATGDPSPQETQYF	TGTGCCAGCTCAGCGACAGGGGACCCGAGTCCCCAAGAGACCCAGTACTTC
-	TRBV4-2	TRBD1	TRBJ2-7	CASSRPQGDRGAREQYF	TGTGCCAGCAGCCGGCCACAAGGCGACAGGGGGGCGCGCGAGCAGTACTTC
-	TRBV7-2	-	TRBJ2-1	CASSGNYGGEQFF	TGTGCCAGCTCCGGGAACTACGGTGGTGAGCAGTTCTTC
once	TRBV7-9	TRBD2	TRBJ2-3	CASSFVHSSGRGTDTQYF	TGTGCCAGCAGCTTCGTCCACTCTAGCGGGAGGGGGACAGATACGCAGTATTTT
-	TRBV19	-	TRBJ2-1	CASSRTEYSNEQFF	TGTGCCAGTAGTAGGACAGAGTATAGCAATGAGCAGTTCTTC
-	TRBV2	-	TRBJ2-3	CASSERRIVGTDTQYF	TGTGCCAGCAGTGAACGGCGTATAGTCGGCACAGATACGCAGTATTTT
once	TRBV4-3	-	TRBJ2-5	CASSHLFQEAQYF	TGCGCCAGCAGCCATCTATTCCAAGAGGCCCAGTACTTC
once	TRBV20-1	-	TRBJ2-2	CSARWNTGELFF	TGCAGTGCTAGGTGGAACACCGGGGAGCTGTTTTTT
few	TRBV4-3	-	TRBJ2-5	CASSQDVGRETQYF	TGCGCCAGCAGCCAAGACGTTGGGAGGGAGACCCAGTACTTC
few	TRBV6-5	TRBD2	TRBJ2-7	CASSAGVGAYEQYF	TGTGCCAGCAGCGCGGGGGTGGGTGCCTACGAGCAGTACTTC
-	TRBV29-1	TRBD2	TRBJ2-7	CGVGSGGSYEQYF	TGCGGCGTTGGTAGCGGGGGATCCTATGAGCAGTACTTC
-	TRBV5-1	TRBD2	TRBJ2-7	CASSVILADSYNEQYF	TGCGCCAGCAGCGTGATACTAGCGGACTCCTACAATGAGCAGTACTTC
-	TRBV5-1	-	TRBJ2-1	CASSLAPPGDEQFF	TGCGCCAGCAGCTTGGCCCCCCCTGGGGATGAGCAGTTCTTC
-	TRBV7-2	-	TRBJ2-5	CASSLRARTSSVSGEETQYF	TGTGCCAGCAGCTTAAGGGCCAGAACGTCAAGCGTTAGCGGAGAAGAGACCCAGTACTTC
-	TRBV20-1	TRBD1	TRBJ1-2	CSARVADRGSYGYTF	TGCAGTGCTAGGGTCGCGGACAGGGGATCCTATGGCTACACCTTC
few	TRBV20-1	TRBD2	TRBJ2-7	CSARDRRGATGGSYEQYF	TGCAGTGCTAGAGATCGCAGGGGCGCGACGGGAGGGTCCTACGAGCAGTACTTC
once	TRBV10-3	-	TRBJ2-7	CASSESGRPEQYF	TGTGCCAGCAGTGAAAGCGGCCGACCCGAGCAGTACTTC
few	TRBV20-1	-	TRBJ1-1	CSARDFRNTEAFF	TGCAGTGCTAGAGATTTCCGGAACACTGAAGCTTTCTTT
-	TRBV20-1	-	TRBJ2-1	CSARGEGPTGEQFF	TGCAGTGCTAGAGGCGAAGGGCCCACGGGAGAGCAGTTCTTC